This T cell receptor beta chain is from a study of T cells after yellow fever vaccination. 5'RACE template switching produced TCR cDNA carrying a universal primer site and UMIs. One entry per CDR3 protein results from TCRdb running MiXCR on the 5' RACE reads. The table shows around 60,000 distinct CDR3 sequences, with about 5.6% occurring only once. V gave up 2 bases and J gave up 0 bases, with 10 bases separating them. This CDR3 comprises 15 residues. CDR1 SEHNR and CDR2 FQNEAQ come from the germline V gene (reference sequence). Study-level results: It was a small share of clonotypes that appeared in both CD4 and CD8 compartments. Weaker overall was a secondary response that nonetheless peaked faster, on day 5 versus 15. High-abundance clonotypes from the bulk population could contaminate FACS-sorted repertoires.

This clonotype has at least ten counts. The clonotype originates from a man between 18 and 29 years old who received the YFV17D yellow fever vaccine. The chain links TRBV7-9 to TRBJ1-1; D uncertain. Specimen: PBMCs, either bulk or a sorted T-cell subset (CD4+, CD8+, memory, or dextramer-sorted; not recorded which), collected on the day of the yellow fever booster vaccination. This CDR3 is CASSLRAAMNTEAFF. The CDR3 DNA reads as TGTGCCAGCAGCTTACGGGCGGCGATGAACACTGAAGCTTTCTTT. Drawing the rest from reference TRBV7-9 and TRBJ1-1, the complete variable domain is DTGVSQNPRHKITKRGQNVTFRCDPISEHNRLYWYRQTLGQGPEFLTYFQNEAQLEKSRLLSDRFSAERPKGSFSTLEIQRTEQGDSAMYLCASSLRAAMNTEAFFGQGTRLTVV.